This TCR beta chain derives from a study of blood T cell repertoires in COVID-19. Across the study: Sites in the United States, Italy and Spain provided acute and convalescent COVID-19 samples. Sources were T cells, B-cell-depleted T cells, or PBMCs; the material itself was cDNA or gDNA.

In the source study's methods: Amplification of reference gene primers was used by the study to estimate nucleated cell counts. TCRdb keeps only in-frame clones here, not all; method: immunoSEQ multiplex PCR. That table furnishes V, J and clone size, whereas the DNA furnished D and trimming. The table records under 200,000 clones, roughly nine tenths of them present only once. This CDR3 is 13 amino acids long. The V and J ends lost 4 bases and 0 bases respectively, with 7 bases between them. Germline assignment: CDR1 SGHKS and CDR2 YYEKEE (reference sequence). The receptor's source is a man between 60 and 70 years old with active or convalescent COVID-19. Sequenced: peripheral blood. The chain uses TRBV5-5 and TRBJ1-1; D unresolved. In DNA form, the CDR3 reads TGTGCCAGCAGCCCCCAGATGAACACTGAAGCTTTCTTT. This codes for CASSPQMNTEAFF.